The T cell receptor (beta chain) described here comes from a study of cytotoxic CD8 clonotypes in ibrutinib-treated CLL. Study background: Complete response was seen in 2 patients and partial in approximately 24; roughly 12 progressed and 14 stayed remitted after a median approximately 70 months.

V trimming: 4 bases; J trimming: 4 bases; junction bases outside the gene matches: 5. The CDR3 has 14 residues. Clones were read by immunoSEQ multiplex PCR, and TCRdb kept only the in-frame ones, dropping some. Of 30,000 to 40,000 clones in the sample, more than 65% were seen once. The table lists this clone with a few counts. The rearrangement joins TRBV23-1 to TRBJ2-3; TRBD2 matches 7 bases. TRBV23-1 is marked as an open reading frame, function uncertain. This sequence originates from a human donor with chronic lymphocytic leukemia. The sample consisted of PBMCs, taken before ibrutinib treatment. CDR3 in DNA: TGCGCCAGCAGTCCCCTACGGGGGGCAGATACGCAGTATTTT. Amino acids: CASSPLRGADTQYF.